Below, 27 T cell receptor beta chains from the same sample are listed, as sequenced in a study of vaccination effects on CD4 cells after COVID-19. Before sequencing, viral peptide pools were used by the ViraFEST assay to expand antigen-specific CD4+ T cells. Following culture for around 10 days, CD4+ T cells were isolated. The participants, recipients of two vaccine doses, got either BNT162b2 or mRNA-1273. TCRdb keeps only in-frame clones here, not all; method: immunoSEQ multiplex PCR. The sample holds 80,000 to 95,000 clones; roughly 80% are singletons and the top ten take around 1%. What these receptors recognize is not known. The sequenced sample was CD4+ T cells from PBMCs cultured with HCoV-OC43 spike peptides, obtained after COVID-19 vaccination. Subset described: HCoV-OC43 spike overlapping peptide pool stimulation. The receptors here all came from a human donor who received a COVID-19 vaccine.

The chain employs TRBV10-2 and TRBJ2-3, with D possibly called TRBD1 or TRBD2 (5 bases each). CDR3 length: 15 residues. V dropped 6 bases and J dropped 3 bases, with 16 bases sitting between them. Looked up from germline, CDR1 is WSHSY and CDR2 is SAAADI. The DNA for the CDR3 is TGCGCCAGCAGCGCTCAGGGTAGGAGGACAGATACGCAGTATTTT. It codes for CASSAQGRRTDTQYF.

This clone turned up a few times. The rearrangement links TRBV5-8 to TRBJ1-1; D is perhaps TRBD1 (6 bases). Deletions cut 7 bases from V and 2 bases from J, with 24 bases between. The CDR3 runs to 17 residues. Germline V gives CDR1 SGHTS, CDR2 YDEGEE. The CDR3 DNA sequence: TGTGCCAGCCCAACTATAGACGGGGGGCCCCAAAACACTGAAGCTTTCTTT. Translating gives CASPTIDGGPQNTEAFF.

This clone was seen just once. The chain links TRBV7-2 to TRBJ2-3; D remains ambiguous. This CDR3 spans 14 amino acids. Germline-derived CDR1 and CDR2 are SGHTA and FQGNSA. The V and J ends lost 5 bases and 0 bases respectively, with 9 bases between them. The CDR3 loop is CASSPDPSTDTQYF. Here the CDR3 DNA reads TGTGCCAGCAGCCCCGACCCTAGCACAGATACGCAGTATTTT. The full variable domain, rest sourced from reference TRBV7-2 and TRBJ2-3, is GAGVSQSPSNKVTEKGKDVELRCDPISGHTALYWYRQSLGQGLEFLIYFQGNSAPDKSGLPSDRFSAERTGGSVSTLTIQRTQQEDSAVYLCASSPDPSTDTQYFGPGTRLTVL.

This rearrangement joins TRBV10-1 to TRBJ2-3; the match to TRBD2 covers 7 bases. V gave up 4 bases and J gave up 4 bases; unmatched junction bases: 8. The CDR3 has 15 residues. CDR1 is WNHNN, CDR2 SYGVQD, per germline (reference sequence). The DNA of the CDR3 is TGCGCCAGCAGTGTGGGGAAAGCGGGGTCAGATACGCAGTATTTT. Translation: CASSVGKAGSDTQYF.

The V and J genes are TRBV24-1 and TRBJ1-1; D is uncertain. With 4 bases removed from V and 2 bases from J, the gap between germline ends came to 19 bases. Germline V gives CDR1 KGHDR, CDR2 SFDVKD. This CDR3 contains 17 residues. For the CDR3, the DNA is TGTGCCACCAGTGACGGTGGTGAGGGCAGAGGAAACACTGAAGCTTTCTTT. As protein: CATSDGGEGRGNTEAFF.

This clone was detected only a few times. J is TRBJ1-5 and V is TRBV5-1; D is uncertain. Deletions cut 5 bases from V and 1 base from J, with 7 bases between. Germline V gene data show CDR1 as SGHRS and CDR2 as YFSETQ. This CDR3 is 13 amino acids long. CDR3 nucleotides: TGCGCCAGCAGTGTGGAAAGCAATCAGCCCCAGCATTTT. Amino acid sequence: CASSVESNQPQHF.

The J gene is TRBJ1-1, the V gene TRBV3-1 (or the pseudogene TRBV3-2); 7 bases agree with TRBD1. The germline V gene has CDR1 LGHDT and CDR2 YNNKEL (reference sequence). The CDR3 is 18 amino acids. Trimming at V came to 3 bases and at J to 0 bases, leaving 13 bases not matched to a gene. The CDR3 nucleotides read TGTGCCAGCAGCCAGGGCAGGGGGAGCATTCTAATGAACACTGAAGCTTTCTTT. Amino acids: CASSQGRGSILMNTEAFF.

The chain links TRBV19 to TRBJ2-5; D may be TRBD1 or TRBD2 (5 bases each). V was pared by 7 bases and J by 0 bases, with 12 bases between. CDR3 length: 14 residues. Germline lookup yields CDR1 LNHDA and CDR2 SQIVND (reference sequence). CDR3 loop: CASTQGTDQETQYF. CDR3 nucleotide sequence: TGTGCCAGTACCCAAGGGACCGACCAAGAGACCCAGTACTTC.

The CDR3 region is CASSIGDGDTQYF. The CDR3 bases are TGCGCCAGCAGTATAGGGGACGGAGATACGCAGTATTTT. The chain is built from TRBV5-1 and TRBJ2-3; D is possibly TRBD1 or TRBD2 (5 bases each). In germline, CDR1 is SGHRS, CDR2 YFSETQ. This CDR3 has 13 amino acids. V was clipped by 5 bases and J by 5 bases, with 12 bases between them.

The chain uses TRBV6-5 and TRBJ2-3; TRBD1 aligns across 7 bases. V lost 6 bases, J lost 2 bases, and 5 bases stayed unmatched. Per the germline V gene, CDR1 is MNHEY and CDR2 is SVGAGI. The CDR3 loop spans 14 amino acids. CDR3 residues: CASRPGQTTDTQYF. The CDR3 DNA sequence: TGTGCCAGCAGGCCGGGACAGACCACAGATACGCAGTATTTT.

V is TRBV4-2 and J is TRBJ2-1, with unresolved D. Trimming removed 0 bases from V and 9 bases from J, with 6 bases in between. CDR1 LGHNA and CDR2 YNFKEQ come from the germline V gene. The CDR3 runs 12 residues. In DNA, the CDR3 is TGTGCCAGCAGCCAAGACAGGAGTGAGCAGTTCTTC. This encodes CASSQDRSEQFF.

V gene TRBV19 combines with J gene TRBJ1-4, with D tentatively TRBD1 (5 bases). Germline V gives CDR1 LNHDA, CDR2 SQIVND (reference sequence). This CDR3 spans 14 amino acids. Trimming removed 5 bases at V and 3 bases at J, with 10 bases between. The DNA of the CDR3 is TGTGCCAGTAGTCCGGGACGGCCTAATGAAAAACTGTTTTTT. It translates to CASSPGRPNEKLFF.

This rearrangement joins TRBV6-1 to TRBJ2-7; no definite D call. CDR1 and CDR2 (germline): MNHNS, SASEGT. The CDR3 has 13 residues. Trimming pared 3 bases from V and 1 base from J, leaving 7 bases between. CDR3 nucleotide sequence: TGTGCCAGCAGTGATCTCAGGTCCTACGAGCAGTACGTC. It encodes CASSDLRSYEQYV.

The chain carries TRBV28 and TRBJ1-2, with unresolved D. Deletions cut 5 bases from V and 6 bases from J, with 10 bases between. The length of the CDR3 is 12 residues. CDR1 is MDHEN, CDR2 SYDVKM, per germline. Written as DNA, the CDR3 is TGTGCCAGCAGTCCCGGGAGCCATGGCTACACCTTC. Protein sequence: CASSPGSHGYTF.

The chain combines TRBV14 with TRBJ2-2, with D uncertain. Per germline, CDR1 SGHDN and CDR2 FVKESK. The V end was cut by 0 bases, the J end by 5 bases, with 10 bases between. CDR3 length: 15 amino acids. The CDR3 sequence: CASSQDSGSTGELFF. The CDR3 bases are TGTGCCAGCAGCCAAGATTCGGGCTCAACCGGGGAGCTGTTTTTT.

CDR3 sequence reads: CASRKGQTNTEAFF. CDR3 DNA sequence: TGTGCCAGCAGAAAGGGACAGACGAACACTGAAGCTTTCTTT. This chain links TRBV6-5 with TRBJ1-1; 7 bases are shared with TRBD1. J gave up 1 base and V 6 bases, and 5 bases lay outside the gene matches. This CDR3 comprises 14 residues. Germline V gives CDR1 MNHEY, CDR2 SVGAGI.

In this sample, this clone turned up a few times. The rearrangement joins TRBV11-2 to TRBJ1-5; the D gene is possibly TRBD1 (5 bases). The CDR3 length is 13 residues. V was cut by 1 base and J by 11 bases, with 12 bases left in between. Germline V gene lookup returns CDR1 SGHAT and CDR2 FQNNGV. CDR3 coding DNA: TGTGCCAGCAGCTTAGCCAGGGAAAGGACCCAGCATTTT. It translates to CASSLARERTQHF. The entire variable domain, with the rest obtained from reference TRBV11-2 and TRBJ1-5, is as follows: EAGVAQSPRYKIIEKRQSVAFWCNPISGHATLYWYQQILGQGPKLLIQFQNNGVVDDSQLPKDRFSAERLKGVDSTLKIQPAKLEDSAVYLCASSLARERTQHFGDGTRLSIL.

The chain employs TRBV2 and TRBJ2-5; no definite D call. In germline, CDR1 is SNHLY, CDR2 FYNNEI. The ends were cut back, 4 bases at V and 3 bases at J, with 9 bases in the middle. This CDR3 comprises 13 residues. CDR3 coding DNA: TGTGCCAGCAGTGGAGCCTCAAAAGAGACCCAGTACTTC. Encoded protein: CASSGASKETQYF.

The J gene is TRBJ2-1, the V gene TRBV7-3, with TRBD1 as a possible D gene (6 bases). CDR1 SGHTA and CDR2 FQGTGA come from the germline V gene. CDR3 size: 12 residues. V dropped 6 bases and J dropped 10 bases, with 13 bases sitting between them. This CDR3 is CASSQTGTEQFF. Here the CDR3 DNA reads TGTGCCAGCAGTCAAACCGGGACAGAGCAGTTCTTC.

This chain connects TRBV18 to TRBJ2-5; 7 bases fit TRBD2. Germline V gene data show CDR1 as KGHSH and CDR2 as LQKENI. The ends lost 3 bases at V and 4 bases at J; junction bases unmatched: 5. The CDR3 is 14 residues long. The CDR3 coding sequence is TGTGCCAGCTCACCGCCGGGGGGTTTAGAGACCCAGTACTTC. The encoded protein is CASSPPGGLETQYF.

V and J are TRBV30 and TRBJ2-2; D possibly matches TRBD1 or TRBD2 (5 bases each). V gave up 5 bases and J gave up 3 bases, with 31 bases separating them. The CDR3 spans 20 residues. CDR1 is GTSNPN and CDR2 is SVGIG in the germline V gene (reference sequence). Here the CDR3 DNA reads TGTGCCTGGTCCAGTGTGAGGGCGTGGGGCAGGCCCTCGGACACCGGGGAGCTGTTTTTT. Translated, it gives CAWSSVRAWGRPSDTGELFF.

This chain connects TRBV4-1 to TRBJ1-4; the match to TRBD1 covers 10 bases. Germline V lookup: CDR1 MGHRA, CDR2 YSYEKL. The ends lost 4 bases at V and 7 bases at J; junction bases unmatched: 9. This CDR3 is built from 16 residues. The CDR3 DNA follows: TGCGCCAGCAGCCCTACGACAGGGGGCAGTGGTGAAAAACTGTTTTTT. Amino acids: CASSPTTGGSGEKLFF.

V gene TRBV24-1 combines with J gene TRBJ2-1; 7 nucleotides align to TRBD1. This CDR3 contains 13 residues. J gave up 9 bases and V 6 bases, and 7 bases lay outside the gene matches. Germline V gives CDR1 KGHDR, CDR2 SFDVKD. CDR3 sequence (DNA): TGTGCCACCAGTCGGACAGGTGGCCGTGAGCAGTTCTTC. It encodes CATSRTGGREQFF.

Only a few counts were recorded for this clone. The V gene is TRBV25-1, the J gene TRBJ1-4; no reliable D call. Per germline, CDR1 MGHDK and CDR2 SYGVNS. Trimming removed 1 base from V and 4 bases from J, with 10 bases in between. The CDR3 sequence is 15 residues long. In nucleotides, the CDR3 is TGTGCCAGCAGTGAATGGGCCGGGAATAATGAAAAACTGTTTTTT. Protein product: CASSEWAGNNEKLFF. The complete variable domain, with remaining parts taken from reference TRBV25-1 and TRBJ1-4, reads EADIYQTPRYLVIGTGKKITLECSQTMGHDKMYWYQQDPGMELHLIHYSYGVNSTEKGDLSSESTVSRIRTEHFPLTLESARPSHTSQYLCASSEWAGNNEKLFFGSGTQLSVL.

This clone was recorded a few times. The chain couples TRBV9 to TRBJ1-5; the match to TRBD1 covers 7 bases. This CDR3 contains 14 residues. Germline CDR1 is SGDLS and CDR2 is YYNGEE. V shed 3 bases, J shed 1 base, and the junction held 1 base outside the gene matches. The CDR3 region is CASSATGSNQPQHF. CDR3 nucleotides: TGTGCCAGCAGCGCGACAGGGAGCAATCAGCCCCAGCATTTT.

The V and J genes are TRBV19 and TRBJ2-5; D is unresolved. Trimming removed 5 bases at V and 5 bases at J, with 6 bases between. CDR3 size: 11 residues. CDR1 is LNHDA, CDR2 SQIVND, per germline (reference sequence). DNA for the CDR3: TGTGCCAGTAGTCCCGGGGAGACCCAGTACTTC. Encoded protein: CASSPGETQYF.

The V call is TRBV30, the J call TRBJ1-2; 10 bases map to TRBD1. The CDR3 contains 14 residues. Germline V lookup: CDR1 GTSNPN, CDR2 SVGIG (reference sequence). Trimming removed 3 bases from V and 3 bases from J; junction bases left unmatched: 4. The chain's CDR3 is CAWRTGTGDYGYTF. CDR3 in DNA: TGTGCCTGGAGAACCGGGACAGGGGACTATGGCTACACCTTC.